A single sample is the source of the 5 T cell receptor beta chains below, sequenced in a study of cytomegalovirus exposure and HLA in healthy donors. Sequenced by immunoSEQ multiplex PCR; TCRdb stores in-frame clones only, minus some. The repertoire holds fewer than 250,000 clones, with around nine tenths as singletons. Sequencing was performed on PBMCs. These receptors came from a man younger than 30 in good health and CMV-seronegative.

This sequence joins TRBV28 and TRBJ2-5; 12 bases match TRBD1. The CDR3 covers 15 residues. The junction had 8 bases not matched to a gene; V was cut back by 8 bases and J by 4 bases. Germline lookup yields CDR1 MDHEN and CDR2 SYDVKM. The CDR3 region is CASGTGGAGGETQYF. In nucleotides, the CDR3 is TGTGCCAGCGGGACAGGGGGCGCGGGTGGAGAGACCCAGTACTTC.

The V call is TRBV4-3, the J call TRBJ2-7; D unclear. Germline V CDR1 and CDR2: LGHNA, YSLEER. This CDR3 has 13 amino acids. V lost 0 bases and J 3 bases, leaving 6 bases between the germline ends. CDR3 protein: CASSQDYGYEQYF. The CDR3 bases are TGCGCCAGCAGCCAAGATTACGGCTACGAGCAGTACTTC.

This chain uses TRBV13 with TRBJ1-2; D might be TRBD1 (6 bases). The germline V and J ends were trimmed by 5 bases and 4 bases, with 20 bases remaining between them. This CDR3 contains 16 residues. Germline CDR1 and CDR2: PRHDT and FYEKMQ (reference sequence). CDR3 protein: CASSTRTVPLAYGYTF. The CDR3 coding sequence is TGTGCCAGCAGCACCCGGACAGTGCCTCTCGCCTATGGCTACACCTTC.

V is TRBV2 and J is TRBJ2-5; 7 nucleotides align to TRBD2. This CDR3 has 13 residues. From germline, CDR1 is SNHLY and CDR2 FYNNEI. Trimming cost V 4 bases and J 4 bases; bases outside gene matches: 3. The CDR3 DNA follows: TGTGCCAGCAGTGCTGGGACTATAGAGACCCAGTACTTC. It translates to CASSAGTIETQYF.

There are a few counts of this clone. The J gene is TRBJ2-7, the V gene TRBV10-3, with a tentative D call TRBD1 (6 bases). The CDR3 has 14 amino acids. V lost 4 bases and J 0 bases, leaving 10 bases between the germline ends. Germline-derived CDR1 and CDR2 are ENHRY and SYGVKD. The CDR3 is CAISAEGGSYEQYF. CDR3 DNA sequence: TGTGCCATCAGTGCTGAAGGGGGCTCCTACGAGCAGTACTTC.